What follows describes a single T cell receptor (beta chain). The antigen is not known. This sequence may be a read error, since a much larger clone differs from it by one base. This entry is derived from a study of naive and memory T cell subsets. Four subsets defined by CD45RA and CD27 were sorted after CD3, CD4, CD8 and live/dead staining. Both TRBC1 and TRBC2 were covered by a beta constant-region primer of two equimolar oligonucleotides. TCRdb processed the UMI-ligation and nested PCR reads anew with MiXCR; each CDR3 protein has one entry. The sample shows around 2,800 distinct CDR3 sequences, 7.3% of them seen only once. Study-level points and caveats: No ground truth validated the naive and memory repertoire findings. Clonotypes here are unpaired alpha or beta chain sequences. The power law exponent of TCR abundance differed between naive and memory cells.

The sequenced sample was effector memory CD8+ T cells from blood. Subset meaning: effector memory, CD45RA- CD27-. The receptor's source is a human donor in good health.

CDR3 protein: CASSRLTGEETQYF. The CDR3, as DNA: TGTGCCAGCAGCCGACTAACGGGTGAAGAGACCCAGTACTTC. The gene calls are TRBV16 and TRBJ2-5; the D gene is possibly TRBD2 (5 bases). This CDR3 is built from 14 residues. Germline values: CDR1 KGHSY, CDR2 FQNENV. Between the trimmed V and J ends, which lost 4 bases and 3 bases, there was a span of 12 bases. Full variable domain (remainder filled in from reference TRBV16 and TRBJ2-5): GEEVAQTPKHLVRGEGQKAKLYCAPIKGHSYVFWYQQVLKNEFKFLISFQNENVFDETGMPKERFSAKCLPNSPCSLEIQATKLEDSAVYFCASSRLTGEETQYFGPGTRLLVL.